Given below is one T cell receptor (beta chain) in context. What it recognizes is unknown. Germline CDR1 is LGHNA and CDR2 is YSLEER. With 0 bases clipped from V and 4 bases from J, the junction kept 3 bases outside the gene matches. CDR3 length equals 15 residues. Some clones are missing from TCRdb's copy, which holds only in-frame ones; the method was immunoSEQ multiplex PCR. The table lists approximately 150,000 clones, around four fifths of them singletons. The sample is drawn from a study of radiation and T cells in renal cell carcinoma. Study as a whole: Nephrectomy followed 15 Gy stereotactic body radiation by 4 weeks.

Regarding time point: baseline pretreatment blood. Treatment meaning: 15 Gy SBRT to primary tumor, nephrectomy 4 weeks later. Serial blood draws occurred at baseline and 2 and 4 weeks post-SBRT. General study findings and limits: Top tumor clonotypes rose in blood 2 weeks post-radiation, then contracted. Without pretreatment biopsies, baseline tumor clonotype presence was undetermined.

The genes are TRBV4-3 and TRBJ2-5, with TRBD2 matching over 9 bases. The source is a woman in her fifties or sixties with renal cell carcinoma. Sequenced here: blood, sampled from a patient whose treatment included radiotherapy and nephrectomy. CDR3 DNA sequence: TGCGCCAGCAGCCAAGAACCAGCGGGAGGAGAGACCCAGTACTTC. It specifies CASSQEPAGGETQYF.